These 28 T cell receptor beta chains were sequenced from one sample in a study of radiotherapy plus CTLA-4 blockade in lung cancer (dated by TCRdb to 2016 to 2019). Receptor libraries were prepared by the immunoSEQ multiplex PCR assay. Imported from immuneACCESS, the table was reduced by TCRdb to in-frame sequences with V and J called. These copies leave out some clones; in studies compared against another copy, an unresolved V gene accounts for under half, and the cause of the remainder is not known. For this sample the table gives about 110,000 clones, of which over 65% were detected only once. 2% to 2.5% of the sample is in the top ten clones. This sample comprised peripheral blood, obtained from a patient treated with radiotherapy plus ipilimumab. These receptors all stem from a human donor with non-small cell lung cancer that progressed on radiotherapy plus ipilimumab. Some clones in this sample may be carry-over from other donors' samples.

The chain employs TRBV7-9 and TRBJ2-3, with D possibly called TRBD1 or TRBD2 (5 bases each). CDR1 SEHNR and CDR2 FQNEAQ come from the germline V gene (reference sequence). V dropped 3 bases and J dropped 2 bases, with 18 bases sitting between them. The CDR3 length is 17 residues. CDR3 amino acids: CASSFFLGGGVTDTQYF. In DNA, the CDR3 is TGTGCCAGCAGCTTTTTCTTGGGTGGGGGTGTCACAGATACGCAGTATTTT.

The chain links TRBV18 to TRBJ2-1; D may correspond to TRBD1 or TRBD2 (5 bases each). The CDR3 has 15 amino acids. V was pared by 2 bases and J by 8 bases, with 16 bases between. Germline CDR1 KGHSH, CDR2 LQKENI. CDR3 in amino acids: CASSPLGDVSDEQFF. CDR3 bases: TGTGCCAGCTCACCATTGGGGGACGTGAGCGATGAGCAGTTCTTC.

The chain uses TRBV7-2 and TRBJ1-5; 8 bases match TRBD1. The V segment lost 5 bases and the J segment 5 bases; nucleotides outside the gene matches: 5. In germline, CDR1 is SGHTA, CDR2 FQGNSA. This CDR3 spans 14 amino acids. The CDR3 region has the DNA TGTGCCAGCAGCGCGGACAGGGCCTATCAGCCCCAGCATTTT. This codes for CASSADRAYQPQHF. The variable domain in full, with the rest retrieved from reference TRBV7-2 and TRBJ1-5, is GAGVSQSPSNKVTEKGKDVELRCDPISGHTALYWYRQSLGQGLEFLIYFQGNSAPDKSGLPSDRFSAERTGGSVSTLTIQRTQQEDSAVYLCASSADRAYQPQHFGDGTRLSIL.

V is TRBV6-1 and J is TRBJ1-6; the D gene is possibly TRBD1 (6 bases). The V gene lost 5 bases and the J gene lost 7 bases, with 12 bases spanning the gap. Germline V gene sequence: CDR1 MNHNS, CDR2 SASEGT. CDR3 length equals 14 residues. This CDR3 reads CASSWQGRNSPLHF. Here the CDR3 DNA reads TGTGCCAGCAGTTGGCAGGGGAGAAATTCACCCCTCCACTTT.

The J gene is TRBJ1-2, the V gene TRBV4-3; D gene uncertain. The germline CDR1 and CDR2 sequences are LGHNA and YSLEER. The CDR3 length is 17 residues. V lost 0 bases to trimming and J lost 2 bases, with 16 bases between them. CDR3: CASSQEFSSSGNYGYTF. CDR3 nucleotides: TGCGCCAGCAGCCAAGAATTCTCGAGCAGCGGAAACTATGGCTACACCTTC.

The gene calls are TRBV7-8 and TRBJ1-1, with D possibly TRBD1 on 6 matching bases. The ends were cut back, 1 base at V and 4 bases at J, with 16 bases in the middle. Germline V gene sequence: CDR1 SGHVS, CDR2 FQNEAQ. The CDR3 length is 16 residues. DNA for the CDR3: TGTGCCAGCAGCTTAGAAAACAGGGCAATAGGCACTGAAGCTTTCTTT. This gives the protein CASSLENRAIGTEAFF.

This clone appeared once. This chain uses TRBV2 with TRBJ2-3; 8 nucleotides align to TRBD1. CDR1 is SNHLY and CDR2 is FYNNEI in the germline V gene. This CDR3 spans 17 amino acids. With 1 base clipped from V and 1 base from J, the junction kept 7 bases outside the gene matches. The CDR3 coding sequence is TGTGCCAGCAGTGAAGGTCGACAGGGGTCGGGCACAGATACGCAGTATTTT. Translated, it gives CASSEGRQGSGTDTQYF.

This chain uses TRBV4-3 with TRBJ2-1; 14 bases align to TRBD2. CDR1 is LGHNA and CDR2 is YSLEER in the germline V gene. This CDR3 contains 16 residues. Trimming removed 4 bases from V and 12 bases from J; junction bases left unmatched: 11. CDR3 residues: CASSPDTPGLAGAQFF. Written as DNA, the CDR3 is TGCGCCAGCAGCCCAGACACTCCGGGACTAGCGGGGGCGCAGTTCTTC.

A word on this clone: One end of the junction does not line up with germline, which may come from a read error. CDR3 nucleotide sequence: TGTGCCAGCAGTATTCAGGGGAGGGGGGAAAAACTGTTTTTT. It encodes CASSIQGRGEKLFF. The V and J genes are TRBV19 and TRBJ1-4; perhaps TRBD1 as D (6 bases). Per the germline V gene, CDR1 is LNHDA and CDR2 is SQIVND (reference sequence). This CDR3 has 14 residues.

The chain uses TRBV11-3 and TRBJ1-1; D is perhaps TRBD1 (6 bases). The germline V gene has CDR1 SGHNT and CDR2 YENEEA. Trimming took 2 bases from V and 0 from J, leaving 7 bases between them. This CDR3 is 14 amino acids long. CDR3 sequence: CASSLTGLNTEAFF. In nucleotides, the CDR3 is TGTGCCAGCAGCTTAACAGGGTTGAACACTGAAGCTTTCTTT.

This rearrangement joins TRBV6-4 to TRBJ1-5, with 8 bases identical to TRBD1. CDR1 and CDR2 from the germline V gene are MRHNA and SNTAGT. V lost 7 bases and J lost 5; bases outside the gene matches: 7. The length of the CDR3 is 14 residues. The CDR3 reads CASTVIRGHQPQHF. CDR3 bases: TGTGCCAGCACCGTAATCAGGGGGCATCAGCCCCAGCATTTT.

The chain carries TRBV6-1 and TRBJ2-3; possibly TRBD2 for D (6 bases). The germline V and J ends were trimmed by 6 bases and 1 base, with 14 bases remaining between them. This CDR3 has 15 residues. Germline V gene sequence: CDR1 MNHNS, CDR2 SASEGT. DNA of the CDR3: TGTGCCAGCAGGGACCGGGGGTTCGGCACAGATACGCAGTATTTT. Translation gives CASRDRGFGTDTQYF.

The rearrangement links TRBV4-2 to TRBJ2-7, with D unresolved. V was shortened by 0 bases and J by 2 bases, with 11 bases between the two germline ends. Germline CDR1 and CDR2: LGHNA and YNFKEQ. This CDR3 spans 15 amino acids. DNA for the CDR3: TGTGCCAGCAGCCAAGATATACGGCCCACCTACGAGCAGTACTTC. This codes for CASSQDIRPTYEQYF.

CDR3 in DNA: TGTGCCAGCAGTTACTCGGGTCTAGGAGCCAATCAGCCCCAGCATTTT. The encoded protein is CASSYSGLGANQPQHF. The gene calls are TRBV6-5 and TRBJ1-5, with D uncertain. Trimming shortened V by 0 bases and J by 3 bases, and 12 bases separated the two germline ends. In germline, CDR1 is MNHEY, CDR2 SVGAGI. The CDR3 runs to 16 residues.

The rearrangement joins TRBV7-2 to TRBJ2-7; tentatively, D is TRBD2 (5 bases). CDR3 length: 12 amino acids. The V gene's germline CDR1 is SGHTA and CDR2 FQGNSA. V lost 4 bases and J lost 6, with 10 bases in between. CDR3 bases: TGTGCCAGCAGCTACAGAGAGGGCGAGCAGTACTTC. Translating gives CASSYREGEQYF.

The chain carries TRBV7-9 and TRBJ1-1; 9 nucleotides align to TRBD1. Looked up from germline, CDR1 is SEHNR and CDR2 is FQNEAQ (reference sequence). The CDR3 sequence is 14 residues long. The junction had 8 bases not matched to a gene; V was cut back by 5 bases and J by 7 bases. The CDR3 nucleotides read TGTGCCAGCAGCCGACAGGGGGGTATCGATGAAGCTTTCTTT. It translates to CASSRQGGIDEAFF.

V usage is TRBV28 and J usage is TRBJ2-7; no firm D call. Germline V gives CDR1 MDHEN, CDR2 SYDVKM. V lost 6 bases to trimming and J lost 3 bases, with 12 bases between them. The CDR3 length is 13 residues. The CDR3 region has the DNA TGTGCCAGCAGCGACTCAAATCTCTACGAGCAGTACTTC. Residues: CASSDSNLYEQYF. The entire variable domain, with the rest obtained from reference TRBV28 and TRBJ2-7, is as follows: DVKVTQSSRYLVKRTGEKVFLECVQDMDHENMFWYRQDPGLGLRLIYFSYDVKMKEKGDIPEGYSVSREKKERFSLILESASTNQTSMYLCASSDSNLYEQYFGPGTRLTVT.

The table lists this clone with a count of one. V and J are TRBV4-3 and TRBJ1-2; D is unresolved. The ends were cut back, 2 bases at V and 4 bases at J, with 14 bases in the middle. Germline values: CDR1 LGHNA, CDR2 YSLEER. The CDR3 sequence is 15 residues long. CDR3 DNA sequence: TGCGCCAGCAGCCAATCGACCGGGGATTCCTATGGCTACACCTTC. It is translated as CASSQSTGDSYGYTF.

This clone has a single count. The chain joins TRBV4-1 to TRBJ2-7, with 12 nucleotides matching TRBD1. The CDR3 totals 15 residues. J was trimmed by 7 bases and V by 3 bases; bases with no gene match: 7. Germline CDR1 and CDR2: MGHRA and YSYEKL. The CDR3: CASSHGDRGPREQYF. The CDR3 region has the DNA TGCGCCAGCAGCCATGGGGACAGGGGGCCTCGTGAGCAGTACTTC.

This clone came up once. The chain uses TRBV27 and TRBJ2-7, with a weak D call TRBD1 (6 bases). Germline values: CDR1 MNHEY, CDR2 SMNVEV (reference sequence). Trimming took 5 bases from V and 0 from J, leaving 17 bases between them. The CDR3 is 16 amino acids. Here the CDR3 DNA reads TGTGCCAGCAGTCTTCAGATTACAGGGAGCTCCTACGAGCAGTACTTC. It specifies CASSLQITGSSYEQYF.

The J gene is TRBJ1-2, the V gene TRBV28; 9 bases are shared with TRBD1. The CDR3 is 16 residues long. Trimming at V came to 4 bases and at J to 3 bases, leaving 9 bases not matched to a gene. Looked up from germline, CDR1 is MDHEN and CDR2 is SYDVKM. CDR3 region: CASSSIPGQGHYGYTF. The CDR3 DNA reads as TGTGCCAGCAGTTCGATACCGGGACAGGGCCACTATGGCTACACCTTC.

The V call is TRBV5-1, the J call TRBJ1-3; 9 positions match TRBD1. There are 15 residues in the CDR3. Unmatched junction bases numbered 8, after V lost 1 base and J lost 9 bases. Per the germline V gene, CDR1 is SGHRS and CDR2 is YFSETQ. CDR3 loop: CASSLRQGDWSTIYF. The DNA of the CDR3 is TGCGCCAGCAGCTTGAGACAGGGGGATTGGAGCACCATATATTTT.

This chain joins TRBV5-1 and TRBJ2-5; unclear D gene. With the DNA end fitting TRBJ2-7 better, the J assignment may be wrong. Germline loops: CDR1 SGHRS, CDR2 YFSETQ. This CDR3 is 15 amino acids long. The CDR3 loop is CASSPRSLSSYEQYF. The CDR3 region has the DNA TGCGCCAGCAGCCCGCGTTCCTTATCCTCCTACGAGCAGTACTTC.

The genes are TRBV10-3 and TRBJ1-5; D perhaps matches TRBD1 (6 bases). The length of the CDR3 is 17 residues. The germline gives CDR1 ENHRY, CDR2 SYGVKD. V was trimmed by 3 bases and J by 4 bases, leaving 19 bases between them. The CDR3 nucleotides are TGTGCCATCAGTGAATATTCGGACAGCTCTCTGAATCAGCCCCAGCATTTT. As protein: CAISEYSDSSLNQPQHF.

The chain combines TRBV9 with TRBJ1-1; D is unclear. The V and J ends lost 1 base and 1 base respectively, with 8 bases between them. Germline V gene lookup returns CDR1 SGDLS and CDR2 YYNGEE. The CDR3 has 14 amino acids. In DNA, the CDR3 is TGTGCCAGCAGCGTATCTCCCCAGAACACTGAAGCTTTCTTT. It translates to CASSVSPQNTEAFF.

This chain uses TRBV28 with TRBJ2-2, with 8 bases matching TRBD1. Germline CDR1 is MDHEN and CDR2 is SYDVKM. CDR3 length: 15 amino acids. V lost 6 bases and J lost 3; bases outside the gene matches: 6. The CDR3 bases are TGTGCCAGCAGCCCCGACAGGGGAGACACCGGGGAGCTGTTTTTT. Translation: CASSPDRGDTGELFF.

The rearrangement links TRBV7-2 to TRBJ1-1; 9 bases fit TRBD1. Per the germline V gene, CDR1 is SGHTA and CDR2 is FQGNSA. The CDR3 spans 15 residues. The ends lost 6 bases at V and 10 bases at J; junction bases unmatched: 15. Here the CDR3 DNA reads TGTGCCAGCAGAGCGGCTCAACAGGGGGCGGTTGGAGCTTTCTTT. Translated: CASRAAQQGAVGAFF.

This clone was recorded once. The chain uses TRBV7-6 and TRBJ1-2; no firm D call. CDR1 and CDR2 (germline): SGHVS, FNYEAQ. The CDR3 covers 13 residues. V lost 1 base to trimming and J lost 2 bases, with 5 bases between them. CDR3 loop: CASSLEPNYGYTF. In nucleotides, the CDR3 is TGTGCCAGCAGCTTAGAACCCAACTATGGCTACACCTTC. The complete variable domain, with remaining parts taken from reference TRBV7-6 and TRBJ1-2, reads GAGVSQSPRYKVTKRGQDVALRCDPISGHVSLYWYRQALGQGPEFLTYFNYEAQQDKSGLPNDRFSAERPEGSISTLTIQRTEQRDSAMYRCASSLEPNYGYTFGSGTRLTVV.